Listed below are T cell receptor beta chains from one sample, sequenced in a study of blood T cell repertoires in COVID-19. TCRdb's table, derived via immunoSEQ multiplex PCR, lists solely in-frame clones and lacks some. In the table there are some 150,000 clones, 70% to 90% of which are singletons. Specimen: peripheral blood. The receptors derive from a woman in her sixties with acute or convalescent COVID-19. Both conserved end residues are part of each CDR3. The order of the fields is V gene, J gene, clone size, D gene, CDR3 DNA, CDR3 protein. The D gene is left open where the match is weak. Clone size is shown for a subset of rows, as once, few, many or a class of expanded clone.

TRBV7-9	TRBJ1-3	.	TRBD1	TGTGCCAGCAGCCACAACCCAGGGGGGACTGGAAACACCATATATTTT	CASSHNPGGTGNTIYF
TRBV6-6	TRBJ1-5	.	.	TGTGCCAGCAGTTCCATACAGAATCAGCCCCAGCATTTT	CASSSIQNQPQHF
TRBV30	TRBJ2-5	.	TRBD2	TGTGCCTGGAGTGTAAACTTGGCTAGCGGGGTGCAAGAGACCCAGTACTTC	CAWSVNLASGVQETQYF
TRBV21-1	TRBJ2-7	.	.	TGTGCCAGCCTCTGTCAGGGGGACTACGAGCAGTACTTC	CASLCQGDYEQYF
TRBV11-3	TRBJ2-3	.	TRBD2	TGTGCCAGCAGCACGGGGACTAGCGGGAGGGAAGATACGCAGTATTTT	CASSTGTSGREDTQYF
TRBV4-3	TRBJ2-7	.	.	TGCGCCAGCAGCCAAGGCGGACCTAGCAACTCCTACGAGCAGTACTTC	CASSQGGPSNSYEQYF
TRBV10-1	TRBJ1-6	.	.	TGCGCCAGCACTCGCGACCGGTCGGGGAATTCACCCCTCCACTTT	CASTRDRSGNSPLHF
TRBV24-1	TRBJ2-2	.	TRBD1	TGTGCCACCAGTTTGGCAGGGGGCCACACCGGGGAGCTGTTTTTT	CATSLAGGHTGELFF
TRBV19	TRBJ2-2	.	TRBD1	TGTGCCACCTCGACAGGGCGGACCGGGGAGCTGTTTTTT	CATSTGRTGELFF
TRBV7-8	TRBJ2-7	.	TRBD2	TGTGCCAGCAGCCCCGTCTCGGGGGGAGAGCAGTACTTC	CASSPVSGGEQYF
TRBV6-1	TRBJ1-1	.	TRBD1	TGTGCCAGCAGTGATCGTCCCGGGACAGGGACCACTGAAGCTTTCTTT	CASSDRPGTGTTEAFF
TRBV29-1	TRBJ1-1	.	.	TGCAGCGTCTCACACAGAGATAGGAACACTGAAGCTTTCTTT	CSVSHRDRNTEAFF
TRBV27	TRBJ1-2	.	TRBD1	TGTGCCAGCAGTTCCGGGACAGGCCTCTATGGCTACACCTTC	CASSSGTGLYGYTF
TRBV27	TRBJ2-5	.	.	TGTGCCAGCAGTTTCGCAGGCAGACCGGCGGAGACCCAGTACTTC	CASSFAGRPAETQYF
TRBV5-1	TRBJ1-6	.	.	TGCGCCAGCAGCTTGACAGGTTCGGACTCACCCCTCCACTTT	CASSLTGSDSPLHF
TRBV28	TRBJ2-2	.	.	TGTGCCAGCAGTTTAATCGCATGGGGCCCCGGGGAGCTGTTTTTT	CASSLIAWGPGELFF
TRBV13	TRBJ1-5	.	.	TGTGCCAGCAGCCGCCGCTCAGTCCCTTCCAATCAGCCCCAGCATTTT	CASSRRSVPSNQPQHF
TRBV7-2	TRBJ1-2	once	TRBD1	TGTGCCAGCAGCTTAGGCCAGGGAGGCAGGGGGCACGCCGGCGGCTACACCTTC	CASSLGQGGRGHAGGYTF
TRBV5-4	TRBJ2-3	.	TRBD2	TGTGCCAGCAGTCACGGACTAGCGGGGGGGCTGGCCACAGATACGCAGTATTTT	CASSHGLAGGLATDTQYF
TRBV9	TRBJ1-5	once	.	TGTGCCAGCAGCGTAGAAGGTGGGCGGCCCCAGCATTTT	CASSVEGGRPQHF
TRBV10-2	TRBJ2-7	.	.	TGCGCCAGCAGCGATACAGGTAACGAGCAGTACTTC	CASSDTGNEQYF
TRBV12-3/TRBV12-4	TRBJ1-2	.	TRBD1	TGTGCCAGCAGTTACGGGACAGCACATGGCTACACCTTC	CASSYGTAHGYTF
TRBV4-3	TRBJ1-1	.	TRBD1	TGCGCCAGCAGCCAAGAGAGAGTAGGGGGCTTCATGAACACTGAAGCTTTCTTT	CASSQERVGGFMNTEAFF
TRBV11-2	TRBJ1-1	.	.	TGTGCCAGCAGCCGACCTACAGACACTGAAGCTTTCTTT	CASSRPTDTEAFF
TRBV7-8	TRBJ1-1	.	.	TGTGCCAGCAGCTTCCGGGACACTCTTTTTCGATTGAACACTGAAGCTTTCTTT	CASSFRDTLFRLNTEAFF
TRBV11-3	TRBJ2-1	.	.	TGTGCCAGCAGCTTAGACCGCCGGGGTGAGCAGTTCTTC	CASSLDRRGEQFF
TRBV19	TRBJ2-2	.	TRBD2	TGTGCCAGTAACCCGGGACTAGAAGGCGGGGAGCTGTTTTTT	CASNPGLEGGELFF
TRBV18	TRBJ2-3	.	TRBD2	TGTGCCAGCTCACCACCCGTAGCGGGGAGCACAGATACGCAGTATTTT	CASSPPVAGSTDTQYF
TRBV20-1	TRBJ2-1	.	TRBD2	TGCAGTGCTAGTGCGGGGACTAGCGGGGGGGCATCCTTCAGTGAGCAGTTCTTC	CSASAGTSGGASFSEQFF
TRBV27	TRBJ2-1	.	TRBD1	TGTGCCAGCAGACCGTTGACGGGACAGAGGTACAATGAGCAGTTCTTC	CASRPLTGQRYNEQFF
TRBV5-6	TRBJ2-2	.	.	TGTGCCAGCAGCTTGGATAGGGGATTAGACACCGGGGAGCTGTTTTTT	CASSLDRGLDTGELFF
TRBV4-3	TRBJ1-4	.	.	TGCGCCAGCAGCCAAGATCCGCGGTCATTACGGGGTAATGAAAAACTGTTTTTT	CASSQDPRSLRGNEKLFF
TRBV6-5	TRBJ2-7	.	TRBD1	TGTGCCAGCAGTCGACAGGGTTCGGTATACGAGCAGTATTTC	CASSRQGSVYEQYF
TRBV24-1	TRBJ2-6	.	TRBD2	TGTGCCACCAGTGATAGACTAGCGGGGGGGCCCTCTGGGGCCAACGTCCTGACTTTC	CATSDRLAGGPSGANVLTF
TRBV7-2	TRBJ2-7	.	TRBD2	TGTGCCAGCAGCTTCGGGACTAGCGGGGCATTCTACGAGCAGTACTTC	CASSFGTSGAFYEQYF
TRBV7-8	TRBJ2-7	.	TRBD1	TGTGCCAGCAGCTTGGGACAGTTCTACGAGCAGTACTTC	CASSLGQFYEQYF
TRBV28	TRBJ1-1	.	.	TGTGCCAGCAGTCCCTTGGGCGGGGGGAACACTGAAGCTTTCTTT	CASSPLGGGNTEAFF
TRBV3-1/TRBV3-2	TRBJ2-5	.	.	TGTGCCACCGAGTTACGGGGGGCAAAAGAGACCCAGTACTTC	CATELRGAKETQYF
TRBV11-3	TRBJ2-6	.	TRBD2	TGTGCCAGCAGCTTAGTATTGGGGGGGAGCGGGGCCAACGTCCTGACTTTC	CASSLVLGGSGANVLTF
TRBV6-4	TRBJ1-2	once	.	TGTGCCAGCAGTGTCCCAGTCCTTAACTATGGCTACACCTTC	CASSVPVLNYGYTF
TRBV9	TRBJ2-1	.	.	TGTGCCAGCAGCGTAGCGGGGGGCCCATACAATGAGCAGTTCTTC	CASSVAGGPYNEQFF
TRBV15	TRBJ2-1	.	.	TGTGCCACCAGTCAGGGGCGGGGGATCTACAATGAGCAGTTCTTC	CATSQGRGIYNEQFF
TRBV12-5	TRBJ1-2	.	.	TGTGCTAGTGCCCGGGGGGGGATTGGCTACACCTTC	CASARGGIGYTF
TRBV24-1	TRBJ2-2	once	.	TGTGCCACCAGTGATTTTAAGGGGCATACCGGGGAGCTGTTTTTT	CATSDFKGHTGELFF
TRBV7-9	TRBJ2-7	.	TRBD1	TGTGCCAGCAGCCAGAGGACAGGTTTCCCATTTTCATCCTACGAGCAGTACTTC	CASSQRTGFPFSSYEQYF
TRBV10-1	TRBJ1-1	once	TRBD1	TGCGCCAGCAGTGAGCTTTATCCGGGGGACAGGGCCCAGGGGACTGAAGCTTTCTTT	CASSELYPGDRAQGTEAFF
TRBV19	TRBJ1-3	.	.	TGTGCCAGTAGCCTGAGGCAGGGGAGTGCTGGAAACACCATATATTTT	CASSLRQGSAGNTIYF
TRBV6-1	TRBJ1-6	few	.	TGTGCCAGCAGTGACACAGGGCCGTATAATTCACCCCTCCACTTT	CASSDTGPYNSPLHF
TRBV12-3/TRBV12-4	TRBJ2-7	.	.	TGTGCCAGCAGTTTAACGGGCGAGCAGTACTTC	CASSLTGEQYF
TRBV28	TRBJ1-2	.	.	TGTGCCAGCACCGTGGGGCGGAGGGGTGGCTACACCTTC	CASTVGRRGGYTF
TRBV19	TRBJ1-3	.	TRBD1	TGTGCCAGTAGCCGGACAGGGTCTGGAAACACCATATATTTT	CASSRTGSGNTIYF
TRBV7-8	TRBJ2-5	.	.	TGTGCCAGCAGCTTTAGGCAGGGTTTGGAAGAGACCCAGTACTTC	CASSFRQGLEETQYF
TRBV5-4	TRBJ2-1	.	.	TGTGCCAGCAGCTTGGCGGGGTTACACAATGAGCAGTTCTTC	CASSLAGLHNEQFF